Below are 27 T cell receptor beta chains sequenced from a single sample in a study of blood T cell dynamics during melanoma immunotherapy. The assay was immunoSEQ multiplex PCR, and TCRdb's table has in-frame clones only and misses some. This table has around 11,000 clones, 89% appearing once. Time point given: week 3, after first cycle of checkpoint inhibitor. This specimen was blood, taken from a patient treated with checkpoint blockade. These receptor sequences come from a human donor with melanoma.

The chain carries TRBV27 and TRBJ1-1; D not certain. CDR1 and CDR2 from the germline V gene are MNHEY and SMNVEV (reference sequence). The ends were cut back, 3 bases at V and 6 bases at J, with 11 bases in the middle. This CDR3 region has 13 residues. This CDR3 reads CASSFVWEAEAFF. In DNA, the CDR3 is TGTGCCAGCAGTTTTGTCTGGGAAGCTGAAGCTTTCTTT.

The V gene is TRBV6-1, the J gene TRBJ2-1; D gene ambiguous. CDR1 is MNHNS and CDR2 is SASEGT in the germline V gene. The CDR3 extends over 12 amino acids. V was pared by 5 bases and J by 5 bases, with 7 bases between. CDR3 coding DNA: TGTGCCAGCAGTCAGAGGAACAATGAGCAGTTCTTC. This codes for CASSQRNNEQFF.

This clone has more than one count but fewer than ten. The J gene is TRBJ1-1, the V gene TRBV9; a weak D match, TRBD1 (6 bases). This CDR3 is 14 amino acids long. V was trimmed by 3 bases and J by 0 bases, leaving 9 bases between them. Germline V lookup: CDR1 SGDLS, CDR2 YYNGEE. CDR3 region: CASSAGQLNTEAFF. CDR3 DNA sequence: TGTGCCAGCAGCGCGGGACAACTGAACACTGAAGCTTTCTTT.

This chain links TRBV30 with TRBJ1-3; a possible D gene is TRBD1 (5 bases). V lost 5 bases to trimming and J lost 0 bases, with 11 bases between them. Germline V gene sequence: CDR1 GTSNPN, CDR2 SVGIG (reference sequence). The CDR3 has 14 amino acids. The CDR3 sequence is CAWGAGVSGNTIYF. CDR3 nucleotide sequence: TGTGCCTGGGGTGCGGGGGTCTCTGGAAACACCATATATTTT.

J is TRBJ2-1 and V is TRBV9; the match to TRBD2 covers 8 bases. The germline gives CDR1 SGDLS, CDR2 YYNGEE. The CDR3 sequence is 15 residues long. J lost 9 bases, V lost 4 bases, and 12 bases had no gene match. Written as DNA, the CDR3 is TGTGCCAGCAGCCCCTCCCCCGTCCTAGCGGGTGAGCAGTTCTTC. It translates to CASSPSPVLAGEQFF.

This clone has a single count. The chain recombines TRBV28 with TRBJ2-7; D tentatively fits TRBD1 or TRBD2 (5 bases each). Trimming removed 7 bases from V and 5 bases from J, with 18 bases in between. The CDR3 has 14 residues. Germline V gene data show CDR1 as MDHEN and CDR2 as SYDVKM. The CDR3 here is CASTPGTTYHEQYF. CDR3 DNA: TGTGCCAGCACCCCTGGGACCACATACCACGAGCAGTACTTC.

V gene TRBV4-2 combines with J gene TRBJ2-4; D call uncertain. The V end lost 6 bases, the J end lost 3 bases, and 12 bases lay between the germline ends. CDR3 length equals 14 residues. CDR1 and CDR2 (germline): LGHNA, YNFKEQ. CDR3 loop: CASRPPVGKNIQYF. In DNA, the CDR3 is TGTGCCAGCAGACCTCCAGTGGGCAAAAACATTCAGTACTTC.

The V gene is TRBV9, the J gene TRBJ2-3; D might be TRBD1 (6 bases). The length of the CDR3 is 14 residues. Trimming left V 4 bases short and J 4 bases short, with 13 bases between. Germline values: CDR1 SGDLS, CDR2 YYNGEE. The CDR3 reads CASSPGGGPDTQYF. The CDR3 DNA sequence: TGTGCCAGCAGCCCAGGTGGGGGCCCAGATACGCAGTATTTT.

A few counts support this clone. The genes are TRBV30 and TRBJ2-7; 9 bases are a match to TRBD2. After removal of 4 bases from V and 2 bases from J, the junction contained 15 bases not matched to a gene. The CDR3 is 17 residues long. Germline CDR1 GTSNPN, CDR2 SVGIG (reference sequence). As DNA, the CDR3 is TGTGCCTGGACCAAGCCCCCCCGACTAGCGGTTACCTACGAGCAGTACTTC. Its protein product is CAWTKPPRLAVTYEQYF.

The rearrangement uses TRBV7-9 and TRBJ1-2; no reliable D call. CDR1 is SEHNR, CDR2 FQNEAQ, per germline (reference sequence). The CDR3 runs to 13 residues. The V end lost 3 bases, the J end lost 3 bases, and 8 bases lay between the germline ends. In nucleotides, the CDR3 is TGTGCCAGCAGCTTCGGGTTGGACTATGGCTACACCTTC. Translation: CASSFGLDYGYTF.

The J gene is TRBJ1-4, the V gene TRBV28; D uncertain. The germline CDR1 and CDR2 sequences are MDHEN and SYDVKM. The CDR3 sequence is 12 residues long. Trimming cost V 11 bases and J 9 bases, with 16 bases left between them. CDR3 sequence (DNA): TGTGCCGCCCGGGCCACCTCCCAAAAACTGTTTTTT. Its protein product is CAARATSQKLFF.

The chain joins TRBV25-1 to TRBJ1-2, with 7 bases lining up with TRBD1. After removal of 8 bases from V and 7 bases from J, the junction contained 7 bases not matched to a gene. Germline assignment: CDR1 MGHDK and CDR2 SYGVNS. The CDR3 contains 12 residues. The CDR3, as DNA: TGTGCCAGCGGGCAGGGGGTGGGTGGCTACACCTTC. Translated: CASGQGVGGYTF.

The genes are TRBV4-3 and TRBJ1-2; D unclear. This CDR3 comprises 12 residues. Germline loops: CDR1 LGHNA, CDR2 YSLEER. The V end lost 5 bases, the J end lost 6 bases, and 10 bases lay between the germline ends. The CDR3 nucleotides are TGCGCCAGCAGCTGGCGGGGAGATGGCTACACCTTC. Translated: CASSWRGDGYTF.

The chain couples TRBV5-8 to TRBJ1-1; tentative D call: TRBD1 (5 bases). Trimming took off 4 bases at V and 1 base at J, with 11 bases between the two ends. Germline V gene sequence: CDR1 SGHTS, CDR2 YDEGEE. This CDR3 region has 14 residues. The CDR3 nucleotides read TGTGCCAGCAGCCCCGGGGGATGGAACACTGAAGCTTTCTTT. Protein: CASSPGGWNTEAFF.

The chain carries TRBV11-2 and TRBJ2-7; D not certain. Germline V CDR1 and CDR2: SGHAT, FQNNGV. V was trimmed by 0 bases and J by 6 bases, leaving 9 bases between them. The CDR3 length is 13 residues. The CDR3 bases are TGTGCCAGCAGCTTAGATCTGGCTGGCGAGCAGTACTTC. Translating gives CASSLDLAGEQYF.

The V call is TRBV29-1, the J call TRBJ1-4; TRBD1 might be the D (5 bases). Deletions cut 6 bases from V and 8 bases from J, with 16 bases between. CDR1 and CDR2 from the germline V gene are SQVTM and ANQGSEA. This CDR3 comprises 13 residues. DNA of the CDR3: TGCAGCGTCGGACACCAAGTTGGGGAAAAACTGTTTTTT. Translation: CSVGHQVGEKLFF.

The rearrangement joins TRBV25-1 to TRBJ1-1; 11 nucleotides align to TRBD1. The germline gives CDR1 MGHDK, CDR2 SYGVNS. The trim removed 4 bases at V and 12 bases at J, leaving 7 bases unmatched. The CDR3 spans 13 residues. In DNA, the CDR3 is TGTGCCAGCAGTGCCCGGGACAGGGGGAGAACTTTCTTT. It codes for CASSARDRGRTFF.

This chain connects TRBV5-1 to TRBJ2-3, with D tentatively TRBD2 (6 bases). This CDR3 comprises 13 residues. Germline CDR1 SGHRS, CDR2 YFSETQ. Trimming pared 4 bases from V and 8 bases from J, leaving 14 bases between. In nucleotides, the CDR3 is TGCGCCAGCAGCCTCCGGGACTTTGGTACGCAGTATTTT. Translated: CASSLRDFGTQYF.

CDR3 sequence reads: CASSFSTGSEAFF. DNA for the CDR3: TGTGCCAGCAGCTTCTCCACAGGGTCTGAAGCTTTCTTT. The rearrangement joins TRBV7-9 to TRBJ1-1; a weak D match, TRBD1 (6 bases). In germline, CDR1 is SEHNR, CDR2 FQNEAQ (reference sequence). The CDR3 covers 13 residues. Trimming removed 3 bases at V and 6 bases at J, with 11 bases between.

The chain links TRBV28 to TRBJ1-5; D call uncertain. The CDR3 loop spans 14 amino acids. Germline V gene sequence: CDR1 MDHEN, CDR2 SYDVKM. V shed 4 bases and J shed 2 bases, with 9 bases lying between them. The CDR3 DNA sequence: TGTGCCAGCAGTTCGGCAGGCCGCAATCAGCCCCAGCATTTT. Translated: CASSSAGRNQPQHF.

The chain carries TRBV25-1 and TRBJ2-2; 11 bases line up with TRBD2. The CDR3 consists of 16 residues. With 5 bases clipped from V and 4 bases from J, the junction kept 6 bases outside the gene matches. CDR1 is MGHDK, CDR2 SYGVNS, per germline. The CDR3 bases are TGTGCCAGCAGTCCGGGACTAGCGGACGCCACCGGGGAGCTGTTTTTT. It is translated as CASSPGLADATGELFF.

The chain has TRBV19 and TRBJ2-7, with 7 bases that match TRBD1. Per germline, CDR1 LNHDA and CDR2 SQIVND (reference sequence). The CDR3 has 13 amino acids. Trimming cost V 3 bases and J 6 bases; bases outside gene matches: 5. In DNA, the CDR3 is TGTGCCAGTAGTATCGGAGACAGGGTCGAGCAGTACTTC. Amino acid sequence: CASSIGDRVEQYF.

The rearrangement uses TRBV7-6 and TRBJ2-7; possibly TRBD1 or TRBD2 for D (5 bases each). The CDR3 sequence is 12 residues long. Germline-derived CDR1 and CDR2 are SGHVS and FNYEAQ. V dropped 5 bases and J dropped 7 bases, with 12 bases sitting between them. This CDR3 reads CASSPSGTEQYF. The CDR3 DNA reads TGTGCCAGCAGCCCCTCCGGGACGGAGCAGTACTTC.

V gene TRBV20-1 combines with J gene TRBJ1-5, with D perhaps TRBD1 (5 bases). This CDR3 has 11 amino acids. The V gene's germline CDR1 is DFQATT and CDR2 SNEGSKA (reference sequence). V lost 5 bases, J lost 10 bases, and 12 bases lay in between. The CDR3 region has the DNA TGCAGTGCTGGGGGGGTGGGACCCCAGCATTTT. Protein product: CSAGGVGPQHF.

The rearrangement uses TRBV4-1 and TRBJ2-7; 8 nucleotides align to TRBD1. CDR1 and CDR2 (germline): MGHRA, YSYEKL. J gave up 6 bases and V 3 bases, and 4 bases lay outside the gene matches. This CDR3 region has 13 residues. CDR3 residues: CASSHVRGPEQYF. The CDR3 region has the DNA TGCGCCAGCAGCCATGTCAGGGGGCCCGAGCAGTACTTC.

This rearrangement joins TRBV18 to TRBJ2-3, with D tentatively TRBD1 (5 bases). CDR3 length: 14 amino acids. Trimming cost V 6 bases and J 4 bases, with 14 bases left between them. Germline CDR1 KGHSH, CDR2 LQKENI. CDR3 nucleotides: TGTGCCAGCTCCGTGGACATGGGCGCAGATACGCAGTATTTT. It specifies CASSVDMGADTQYF.

The chain uses TRBV10-3 and TRBJ2-2, with D possibly being TRBD1 (5 bases). This CDR3 contains 14 residues. V was cut by 3 bases and J by 8 bases, with 13 bases left in between. Per germline, CDR1 ENHRY and CDR2 SYGVKD. Here the CDR3 DNA reads TGTGCCATCAGTGACCCTCAGGGAAGGGGGGAGCTGTTTTTT. Amino acid sequence: CAISDPQGRGELFF.